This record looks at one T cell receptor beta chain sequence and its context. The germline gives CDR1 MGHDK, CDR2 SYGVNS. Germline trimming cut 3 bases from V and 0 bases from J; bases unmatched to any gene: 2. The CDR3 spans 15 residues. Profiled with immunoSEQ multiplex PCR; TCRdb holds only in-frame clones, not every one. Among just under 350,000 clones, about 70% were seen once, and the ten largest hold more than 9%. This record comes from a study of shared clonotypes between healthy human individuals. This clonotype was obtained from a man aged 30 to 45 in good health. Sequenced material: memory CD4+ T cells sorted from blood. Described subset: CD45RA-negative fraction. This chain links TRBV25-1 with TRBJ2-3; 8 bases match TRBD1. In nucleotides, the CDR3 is TGTGCCAGCAGTGACAGGGGGCTAAGCACAGATACGCAGTATTTT. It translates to CASSDRGLSTDTQYF.